The rows below give T cell receptor beta chains drawn from one sample of a study of technical replicates of blood from a handful of donors. The repertoire was sequenced with immunoSEQ multiplex PCR; TCRdb's copy has only in-frame clones and lacks some. Counted here are roughly 72,000 clones, 95% to 98% occurring once; the ten biggest clones make up less than 0.35%. Specimen: T cells isolated from PBMCs. The receptors shown here come from a human donor in good health. The CDR3 runs from the conserved cysteine through the conserved F or W. D genes are given only for firm matches. Expanded clones are given a class, and other clones once, few, many or no size at all.

>NA|TRBD1|TRBV6-1|TRBJ1-5
CASCQGDNQPQHF
TGTGCCAGCTGCCAGGGGGATAATCAGCCCCAGCATTTT
>NA|NA|TRBV2|TRBJ1-2
CASRLEGYGYTF
TGTGCCAGCAGGTTGGAGGGTTATGGCTACACCTTC
>NA|TRBD1|TRBV27|TRBJ1-1
CASSLPDRVTEAFF
TGTGCCAGCAGTTTACCTGACAGGGTAACTGAAGCTTTCTTT
>NA|NA|TRBV5-1|TRBJ1-1
CASSAGSRGTEAFF
TGCGCCAGCAGCGCGGGATCTCGAGGCACTGAAGCTTTCTTT
>NA|TRBD2|TRBV9|TRBJ2-3
CASSVLAAGATDTQYF
TGTGCCAGCAGCGTGTTGGCAGCGGGGGCCACAGATACGCAGTATTTT
>NA|NA|TRBV10-3|TRBJ2-1
CAISEGTLPSYNEQFF
TGTGCCATCAGTGAGGGGACACTACCCTCCTACAATGAGCAGTTCTTC
>NA|TRBD1|TRBV5-6|TRBJ2-5
CASSPSPGQENF
TGTGCCAGCAGCCCCTCCCCGGGACAGGAGAACTTC
>NA|TRBD1|TRBV7-6|TRBJ2-5
CATQQGARETQYF
TGTGCCACCCAACAGGGGGCGCGGGAGACCCAGTACTTC
>NA|NA|TRBV27|TRBJ1-4
CASLRGEGRYPTRFF
TGTGCCAGCCTGCGCGGGGAGGGTAGATACCCGACACGGTTTTTT
>NA|TRBD2|TRBV5-5|TRBJ2-7
CASSSGTRNEQYF
TGTGCCAGCAGTTCCGGGACTAGAAACGAGCAGTACTTC
>NA|NA|TRBV7-2|TRBJ1-1
CASSLQAYMNTEAFF
TGTGCCAGCAGCTTACAGGCTTACATGAACACTGAAGCTTTCTTT
>NA|NA|TRBV11-2|TRBJ1-5
CASSFEGDRNQPQHF
TGTGCCAGCAGCTTTGAGGGAGACAGGAATCAGCCCCAGCATTTT
>NA|NA|TRBV28|TRBJ1-5
CASSRPRANQPQHF
TGTGCCAGCAGTCGCCCGCGGGCTAATCAGCCCCAGCATTTT
>NA|NA|TRBV11-3|TRBJ2-3
CASSLEASDTQYF
TGTGCCAGCAGCTTGGAGGCCTCAGATACGCAGTATTTT
>NA|NA|TRBV6-5|TRBJ2-1
CASSYSRAGVNEQFF
TGTGCCAGCAGTTACTCGAGGGCAGGGGTCAATGAGCAGTTCTTC
>NA|NA|TRBV5-1|TRBJ1-2
CASSLRTANYGYTF
TGCGCCAGCAGCTTAAGGACAGCGAACTATGGCTACACCTTC
>few|NA|TRBV27|TRBJ1-1
CASGIRGNTEAFF
TGTGCCAGCGGAATACGGGGGAACACTGAAGCTTTCTTT
>NA|TRBD1|TRBV18|TRBJ1-5
CASSLAPTGKVYQPQHF
TGTGCCAGCTCTCTGGCCCCGACAGGGAAAGTGTATCAGCCCCAGCATTTT
>once|NA|TRBV11-3|TRBJ1-1
CASSVRGATEAFF
TGTGCCAGCAGCGTCCGGGGGGCAACTGAAGCTTTCTTT
>NA|NA|TRBV5-4|TRBJ2-7
CASSLDYPGSHEQYF
TGTGCCAGCAGCTTGGACTACCCGGGATCCCACGAGCAGTACTTC
>NA|NA|TRBV5-1|TRBJ1-3
CASSLPGGNTIYF
TGCGCCAGCAGCTTACCAGGGGGAAACACCATATATTTT
>once|NA|TRBV19|TRBJ1-5
CATTGPSNQPQHF
TGTGCCACCACAGGGCCTAGCAATCAGCCCCAGCATTTT
>NA|NA|TRBV25-1|TRBJ2-1
CASSEYEQTLTNEQFF
TGTGCCAGCAGTGAATACGAACAGACGCTAACCAATGAGCAGTTCTTC
>NA|NA|TRBV27|TRBJ2-7
CASSLARVSSYEQYF
TGTGCCAGCAGTTTAGCCAGGGTCAGCTCCTACGAGCAGTACTTC
>NA|NA|TRBV13|TRBJ1-4
CASSLGTGLNEKLFF
TGTGCCAGCAGCTTAGGTACAGGCCTTAATGAAAAACTGTTTTTT
>NA|NA|TRBV14|TRBJ1-1
CASSQQGNTEAFF
TGTGCCAGCAGCCAACAGGGGAACACTGAAGCTTTCTTT
>NA|NA|TRBV10-3|TRBJ1-1
CAISKPQESDEAFF
TGTGCCATCAGCAAACCACAGGAGAGCGATGAAGCTTTCTTT
>NA|TRBD2|TRBV4-3|TRBJ2-3
CASSQDVAGDSDTQYF
TGCGCCAGCAGCCAAGACGTAGCGGGAGATAGTGATACGCAGTATTTT
>NA|TRBD2|TRBV27|TRBJ2-5
CASSERLAGETQYF
TGTGCCAGCAGTGAGAGACTAGCGGGAGAGACCCAGTACTTC
>NA|NA|TRBV28|TRBJ1-4
CASSKEDEKLFF
TGTGCCAGCAGTAAGGAGGACGAAAAACTGTTTTTT
>once|TRBD1|TRBV28|TRBJ2-7
CASRATGDSYEQYF
TGTGCCAGCAGGGCGACAGGGGATTCCTACGAGCAGTACTTC
>NA|NA|TRBV5-6|TRBJ2-7
CASSLGSSYEQYF
TGTGCCAGCAGCTTGGGCAGTTCCTACGAGCAGTACTTC
>NA|TRBD1|TRBV28|TRBJ2-7
CASSVGQGAYEQYF
TGTGCCAGCAGTGTCGGACAGGGGGCCTACGAGCAGTACTTC
>NA|TRBD1|TRBV5-6|TRBJ2-7
CASSLLDRDRNEQYF
TGTGCCAGCAGCTTGTTGGACAGGGATAGAAACGAGCAGTACTTC
>NA|NA|TRBV6-5|TRBJ2-2
CASAGSGIVGELFF
TGTGCCAGTGCCGGATCGGGGATAGTCGGGGAGCTGTTTTTT
>NA|TRBD1|TRBV28|TRBJ2-7
CASSTVRDRNSYEQYF
TGTGCCAGCAGCACAGTCCGGGACAGGAATTCCTACGAGCAGTACTTC
>NA|TRBD2|TRBV11-1|TRBJ2-5
CASALAGWVETQYF
TGTGCCAGCGCTCTAGCGGGATGGGTAGAGACCCAGTACTTC
>few|NA|TRBV12-2|TRBJ1-1
CASRLGRGRNTEAFF
TGTGCAAGTCGCTTAGGGCGGGGGAGGAACACTGAAGCTTTCTTT
>NA|NA|TRBV18|TRBJ2-6
CASSPPNSGANVLTF
TGTGCCAGCTCACCACCTAACTCTGGGGCCAACGTCCTGACTTTC
>once|NA|TRBV6-5|TRBJ1-1
CASGGVISPTEAFF
TGTGCCAGCGGTGGAGTTATTAGCCCCACTGAAGCTTTCTTT
>NA|NA|TRBV7-9|TRBJ1-1
CASSFSSEAFF
TGTGCCAGCAGTTTCTCCTCTGAAGCTTTCTTT
>NA|NA|TRBV6-5|TRBJ1-1
CASSYNAANTEAFF
TGTGCCAGCAGTTACAACGCGGCGAACACTGAAGCTTTCTTT
>NA|TRBD1|TRBV29-1|TRBJ2-3
CSEADRGRPDTQYF
TGCAGCGAGGCGGACAGGGGGCGACCAGATACGCAGTATTTT
>NA|NA|TRBV6-5|TRBJ2-6
CASSYGGTGANVLTF
TGTGCCAGCAGTTACGGGGGGACTGGGGCCAACGTCCTGACTTTC
>NA|NA|TRBV6-1|TRBJ2-2
CASSESRDMDTGELFF
TGTGCCAGCAGTGAAAGCCGGGACATGGACACCGGGGAGCTGTTTTTT